This T cell receptor (beta chain) is drawn from a study of cytomegalovirus exposure and HLA in healthy donors. Study details: Assignment to the Caucasian-associated ancestry cluster applied to more than 75% of the roughly 410 genotyped donors.

The PCR had 60 Vbeta and 13 Jbeta primers. The method was immunoSEQ multiplex PCR; TCRdb's version includes in-frame clones alone and lacks a portion of them. In the table there are roughly 100,000 clones, around 78% of which are singletons. A few counts support this clone. From germline, CDR1 is MNHNS and CDR2 SASEGT. V was clipped by 11 bases and J by 2 bases, with 21 bases between them. The CDR3 spans 15 residues. The chain carries TRBV6-1 and TRBJ1-2, with D possibly TRBD1 on 6 matching bases. The sequenced sample consisted of PBMCs. The receptor's source is a male donor in good health and CMV-seronegative. The DNA for the CDR3 is TGTGCCGCCCCGAGGGGGGGGAAGCTAAACTATGGCTACACCTTC. Its protein product is CAAPRGGKLNYGYTF.